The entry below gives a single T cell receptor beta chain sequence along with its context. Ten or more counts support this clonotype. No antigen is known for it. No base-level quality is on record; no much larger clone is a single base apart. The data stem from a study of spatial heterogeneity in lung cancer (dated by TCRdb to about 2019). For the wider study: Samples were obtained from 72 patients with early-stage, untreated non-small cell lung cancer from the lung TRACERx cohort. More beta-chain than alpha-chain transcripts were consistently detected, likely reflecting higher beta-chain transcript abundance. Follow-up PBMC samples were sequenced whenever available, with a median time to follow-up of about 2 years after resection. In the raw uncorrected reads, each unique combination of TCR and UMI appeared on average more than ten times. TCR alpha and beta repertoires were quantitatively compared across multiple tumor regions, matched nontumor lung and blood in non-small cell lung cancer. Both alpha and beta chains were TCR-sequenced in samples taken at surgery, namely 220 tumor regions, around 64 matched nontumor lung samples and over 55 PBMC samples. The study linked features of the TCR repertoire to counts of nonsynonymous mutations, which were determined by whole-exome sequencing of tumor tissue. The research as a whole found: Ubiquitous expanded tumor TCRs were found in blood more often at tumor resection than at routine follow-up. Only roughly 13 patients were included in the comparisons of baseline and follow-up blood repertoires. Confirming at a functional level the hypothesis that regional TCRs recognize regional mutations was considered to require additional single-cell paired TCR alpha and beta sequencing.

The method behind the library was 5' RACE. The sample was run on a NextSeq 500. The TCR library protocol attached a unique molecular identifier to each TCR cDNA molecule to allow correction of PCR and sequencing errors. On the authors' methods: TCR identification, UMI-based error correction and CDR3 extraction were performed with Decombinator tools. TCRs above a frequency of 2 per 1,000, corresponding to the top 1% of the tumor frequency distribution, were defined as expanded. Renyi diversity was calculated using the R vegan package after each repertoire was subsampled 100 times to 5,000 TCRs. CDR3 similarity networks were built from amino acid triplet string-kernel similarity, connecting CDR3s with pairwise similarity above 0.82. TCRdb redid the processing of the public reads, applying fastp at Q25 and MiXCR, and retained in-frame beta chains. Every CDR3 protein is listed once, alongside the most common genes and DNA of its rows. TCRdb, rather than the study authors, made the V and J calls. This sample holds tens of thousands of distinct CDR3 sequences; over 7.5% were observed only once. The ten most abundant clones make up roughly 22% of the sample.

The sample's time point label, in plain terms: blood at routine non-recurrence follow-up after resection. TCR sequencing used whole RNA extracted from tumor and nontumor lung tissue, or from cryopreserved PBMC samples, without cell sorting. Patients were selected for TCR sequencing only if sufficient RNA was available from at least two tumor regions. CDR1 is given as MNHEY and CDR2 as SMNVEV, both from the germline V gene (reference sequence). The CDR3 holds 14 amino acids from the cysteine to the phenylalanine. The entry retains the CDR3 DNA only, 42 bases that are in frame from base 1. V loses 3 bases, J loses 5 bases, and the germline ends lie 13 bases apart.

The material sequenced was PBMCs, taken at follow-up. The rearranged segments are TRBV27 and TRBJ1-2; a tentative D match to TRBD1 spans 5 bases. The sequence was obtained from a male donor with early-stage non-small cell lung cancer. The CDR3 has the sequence CASSLSGTEYGYTF. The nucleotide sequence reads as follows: TGTGCCAGCAGTTTGAGCGGGACTGAGTATGGCTACACCTTC.